These 28 T cell receptor beta chains were all obtained from the same sample, sequenced in a study of cytomegalovirus exposure and HLA in healthy donors. Primers: 60 Vbeta forward and 13 Jbeta reverse. This table comes from immunoSEQ multiplex PCR, and its TCRdb copy is limited to in-frame clones, with some not included. The data contain approximately 190,000 clones, 84% of them seen just once; the ten biggest clones take up over 2.5%. Sequencing input: PBMCs. These receptors were taken from a woman aged 50 to 60 in good health and CMV-seropositive.

The gene calls are TRBV10-2 and TRBJ2-5; the match to TRBD2 covers 11 bases. Germline V gives CDR1 WSHSY, CDR2 SAAADI. Unmatched junction bases numbered 9, after V lost 4 bases and J lost 5 bases. The CDR3 covers 16 residues. CDR3 region: CASSVGSGGAGETQYF. CDR3 nucleotides: TGCGCCAGCAGTGTGGGTAGCGGGGGGGCGGGTGAGACCCAGTACTTC.

The CDR3 region is CSVEPFGQGNYEQYF. CDR3 DNA sequence: TGCAGCGTTGAACCCTTTGGACAGGGCAACTACGAGCAGTACTTC. The rearrangement joins TRBV29-1 to TRBJ2-7; TRBD1 matches 8 bases. Looked up from germline, CDR1 is SQVTM and CDR2 is ANQGSEA. J was trimmed by 3 bases and V by 2 bases; bases with no gene match: 9. The CDR3 totals 15 residues.

The genes are TRBV11-2 and TRBJ1-2; maybe TRBD1 (6 bases). Trimming cost V 4 bases and J 7 bases, with 19 bases left between them. Germline V gene data show CDR1 as SGHAT and CDR2 as FQNNGV. CDR3 length: 15 amino acids. The chain's CDR3 is CASSSSQGRGFGYTF. CDR3 in DNA: TGTGCCAGCAGCTCTTCCCAGGGGCGCGGATTTGGCTACACCTTC.

This clone was seen only a few times. The chain combines TRBV5-1 with TRBJ2-3; 8 bases match TRBD1. J gave up 3 bases and V 0 bases, and 6 bases lay outside the gene matches. Germline V lookup: CDR1 SGHRS, CDR2 YFSETQ. CDR3 length: 16 amino acids. The CDR3 nucleotides read TGCGCCAGCAGCTTGGCCTCAGGGGGCGGGACAGATACGCAGTATTTT. Protein: CASSLASGGGTDTQYF.

The chain couples TRBV9 to TRBJ2-7; D ambiguous. Trimming pared 3 bases from V and 5 bases from J, leaving 9 bases between. The CDR3 extends over 12 amino acids. Per the germline V gene, CDR1 is SGDLS and CDR2 is YYNGEE. In nucleotides, the CDR3 is TGTGCCAGCAGCGCCGGCGACAACGAGCAGTACTTC. Translated, it gives CASSAGDNEQYF.

The V and J genes are TRBV10-3 and TRBJ2-2; 9 bases agree with TRBD2. J was trimmed by 4 bases and V by 4 bases; bases with no gene match: 7. The CDR3 is 16 amino acids. Germline V gene sequence: CDR1 ENHRY, CDR2 SYGVKD. CDR3 DNA sequence: TGTGCCATCAGTGGGGGTGCGGGGGGGTCCACCGGGGAGCTGTTTTTT. This encodes CAISGGAGGSTGELFF.

The genes are TRBV5-6 and TRBJ1-5; the D is unclear. Trimming stripped 4 bases from V and 4 bases from J, with 12 bases between. Germline values: CDR1 SGHDT, CDR2 YYEEEE. The CDR3 has 14 residues. CDR3: CASSTGSGNQPQHF. The CDR3, as DNA: TGTGCCAGCAGCACCGGGTCGGGTAATCAGCCCCAGCATTTT.

The chain couples TRBV9 to TRBJ2-1, with 8 positions matching TRBD1. This CDR3 comprises 15 residues. J lost 1 base, V lost 4 bases, and 4 bases had no gene match. Germline assignment: CDR1 SGDLS and CDR2 YYNGEE. The chain's CDR3 is CASSPGQGSYNEQFF. As DNA, the CDR3 is TGTGCCAGCAGCCCTGGACAGGGTTCCTACAATGAGCAGTTCTTC.

This chain links TRBV19 with TRBJ2-3; D remains ambiguous. Germline-derived CDR1 and CDR2 are LNHDA and SQIVND (reference sequence). CDR3 length: 11 residues. Between the trimmed V and J ends, which lost 6 bases and 5 bases, there was a span of 6 bases. The CDR3 sequence: CASSLLDTQYF. CDR3 bases: TGTGCCAGTAGCCTTCTAGATACGCAGTATTTT.

CDR3 amino acids: CASSLGQLSNQPQHF. The CDR3 nucleotides read TGTGCCAGCAGCTTAGGACAGCTTAGCAATCAGCCCCAGCATTTT. This chain links TRBV7-8 with TRBJ1-5; D may be TRBD1 (5 bases). This CDR3 is 15 amino acids long. V lost 1 base, J lost 0 bases, and 7 bases lay in between. Looked up from germline, CDR1 is SGHVS and CDR2 is FQNEAQ.

The chain combines TRBV5-1 with TRBJ1-1; maybe TRBD1 (5 bases). The CDR3 length is 15 residues. V dropped 0 bases and J dropped 1 base, with 10 bases sitting between them. The V gene's germline CDR1 is SGHRS and CDR2 YFSETQ. CDR3 bases: TGCGCCAGCAGCTTGGAAGGACACACGAACACTGAAGCTTTCTTT. Its translation: CASSLEGHTNTEAFF.

This clone was detected once. The gene calls are TRBV4-1 and TRBJ2-3; TRBD2 matches at 8 bases. Trimming took 4 bases from V and 2 from J; bases not matched to a gene: 8. The germline CDR1 and CDR2 sequences are MGHRA and YSYEKL. CDR3 size: 16 residues. The CDR3 sequence: CASSPLSAGDTDTQYF. CDR3 in DNA: TGCGCCAGCAGCCCCCTTTCAGCGGGGGACACAGATACGCAGTATTTT.

DNA of the CDR3: TGTGCCAGCAGCATAGCGGGGGGGAGCACAGATACGCAGTATTTT. It yields the protein CASSIAGGSTDTQYF. The V and J genes are TRBV2 and TRBJ2-3; 11 bases fit TRBD2. Germline trimming cut 6 bases from V and 0 bases from J; bases unmatched to any gene: 2. Germline V gives CDR1 SNHLY, CDR2 FYNNEI. The CDR3 is made up of 15 amino acids.

The J gene is TRBJ2-1, the V gene TRBV4-3; 7 bases agree with TRBD1. Germline lookup yields CDR1 LGHNA and CDR2 YSLEER. CDR3 length: 15 amino acids. V lost 0 bases and J lost 7; bases outside the gene matches: 6. The CDR3 is CASSQETGVFNEQFF. In nucleotides, the CDR3 is TGCGCCAGCAGCCAAGAAACAGGGGTTTTTAATGAGCAGTTCTTC.

V usage is TRBV27 and J usage is TRBJ2-7; D not resolved. This CDR3 contains 13 residues. Germline V gene data show CDR1 as MNHEY and CDR2 as SMNVEV (reference sequence). V dropped 5 bases and J dropped 7 bases, with 15 bases sitting between them. CDR3 protein: CASSPLSRYEQYF. For the CDR3, the DNA is TGTGCCAGCAGTCCACTATCTAGATATGAGCAGTACTTC.

This chain joins TRBV7-9 and TRBJ2-3; 7 bases fit TRBD1. Germline V lookup: CDR1 SEHNR, CDR2 FQNEAQ (reference sequence). With V trimmed by 6 bases and J by 2 bases, 5 bases remained unmatched. The CDR3 totals 14 residues. This CDR3 reads CASSYDRDTDTQYF. CDR3 coding DNA: TGTGCCAGCAGTTACGACAGGGACACAGATACGCAGTATTTT.

This chain connects TRBV5-1 to TRBJ1-1; no reliable D call. Trimming left V 0 bases short and J 4 bases short, with 10 bases between. The CDR3 runs 14 residues. Germline lookup yields CDR1 SGHRS and CDR2 YFSETQ. The CDR3 bases are TGCGCCAGCAGCTTGGGGTTGCGGAGCACTGAAGCTTTCTTT. It encodes CASSLGLRSTEAFF.

The chain is built from TRBV9 and TRBJ1-1; a possible D gene is TRBD1 (5 bases). The CDR3 has 13 amino acids. Per germline, CDR1 SGDLS and CDR2 YYNGEE. V was shortened by 2 bases and J by 7 bases, with 12 bases between the two germline ends. In nucleotides, the CDR3 is TGTGCCAGCAGCGTCTCATCAGGGAATGAAGCTTTCTTT. Protein: CASSVSSGNEAFF.

The J gene is TRBJ1-2, the V gene TRBV19, with 8 bases that match TRBD1. Germline CDR1 reads LNHDA; CDR2 reads SQIVND (reference sequence). V shed 3 bases and J 5 bases; nucleotides not matched to a gene: 5. The CDR3 spans 14 residues. The CDR3 here is CASSIQTGDYGYTF. As DNA, the CDR3 is TGTGCCAGTAGTATTCAGACAGGGGATTATGGCTACACCTTC. Based on the CDR3 plus reference TRBV19 and TRBJ1-2, the full variable domain is DGGITQSPKYLFRKEGQNVTLSCEQNLNHDAMYWYRQDPGQGLRLIYYSQIVNDFQKGDIAEGYSVSREKKESFPLTVTSAQKNPTAFYLCASSIQTGDYGYTFGSGTRLTVV.

The V call is TRBV4-3, the J call TRBJ2-1; D remains ambiguous. The germline gives CDR1 LGHNA, CDR2 YSLEER. The germline V and J ends were trimmed by 0 bases and 6 bases, with 15 bases remaining between them. The CDR3 length is 16 residues. CDR3 residues: CASSQEPYSIGNEQFF. As DNA, the CDR3 is TGCGCCAGCAGCCAAGAACCGTATAGCATCGGCAATGAGCAGTTCTTC.

This rearrangement joins TRBV30 to TRBJ2-1, with TRBD2 matching over 14 bases. V dropped 1 base and J dropped 9; count of bases not matched to a gene: 8. The CDR3 has 16 residues. Germline loops: CDR1 GTSNPN, CDR2 SVGIG (reference sequence). CDR3 region: CAWSDGLAGGQGEQFF. CDR3 nucleotide sequence: TGTGCCTGGAGTGATGGACTAGCGGGGGGCCAAGGTGAGCAGTTCTTC.

CDR3 sequence reads: CASSLQRWTAYNEQFF. DNA for the CDR3: TGTGCCAGCAGCTTACAGCGGTGGACAGCGTACAATGAGCAGTTCTTC. The rearrangement links TRBV5-6 to TRBJ2-1; tentatively, D is TRBD1 (6 bases). CDR1 and CDR2 (germline): SGHDT, YYEEEE. V was cut by 2 bases and J by 4 bases, with 16 bases left in between. CDR3 length: 16 residues. Looking up the rest from reference TRBV5-6 and TRBJ2-1 gives the full variable domain: DAGVTQSPTHLIKTRGQQVTLRCSPKSGHDTVSWYQQALGQGPQFIFQYYEEEERQRGNFPDRFSGHQFPNYSSELNVNALLLGDSALYLCASSLQRWTAYNEQFFGPGTRLTVL.

This CDR3 is CASRRDRVGYEQYF. In nucleotides, the CDR3 is TGTGCCAGCAGGAGGGACAGGGTCGGATACGAGCAGTACTTC. This chain connects TRBV27 to TRBJ2-7, with TRBD1 matching 9 bases. Looked up from germline, CDR1 is MNHEY and CDR2 is SMNVEV (reference sequence). The CDR3 loop spans 14 amino acids. J lost 4 bases, V lost 6 bases, and 7 bases had no gene match.

This sequence joins TRBV12-5 and TRBJ1-3; D is perhaps TRBD1 (6 bases). Looked up from germline, CDR1 is LGHNT and CDR2 is FRNRAP. The CDR3 totals 14 residues. V lost 7 bases to trimming and J lost 4 bases, with 14 bases between them. The CDR3 DNA is TGTGCTAGTGCCCCGGGGGGGCTAGGAAACACCATATATTTT. Its protein product is CASAPGGLGNTIYF.

This chain joins TRBV29-1 and TRBJ2-1; 13 nucleotides align to TRBD2. V shed 6 bases and J 15 bases; nucleotides not matched to a gene: 14. The CDR3 totals 14 residues. Germline CDR1 SQVTM, CDR2 ANQGSEA. The CDR3 sequence is CSVLGLAGASGGFF. CDR3 DNA: TGCAGCGTCCTCGGACTAGCGGGGGCCAGCGGAGGGTTCTTC.

Concerning this clone itself: Mismatch with germline at one junction end may stem from a read error. The rearrangement uses TRBV7-9 and TRBJ1-1; tentatively, D is TRBD1 (6 bases). The CDR3 length is 16 residues. CDR1 and CDR2 from the germline V gene are SEHNR and FQNEAQ (reference sequence). CDR3 amino acids: CSSSLGGRGLQGEAFF. CDR3 sequence (DNA): TGTTCCAGCAGCTTAGGAGGGCGGGGGCTACAAGGTGAAGCTTTCTTT.

The V call is TRBV18, the J call TRBJ1-3, with D perhaps matching TRBD1 (6 bases). The germline V gene has CDR1 KGHSH and CDR2 LQKENI. The CDR3 runs to 16 residues. Between the trimmed V and J ends, which lost 3 bases and 0 bases, there was a span of 12 bases. CDR3 DNA sequence: TGTGCCAGCTCACCTACTCAGGGGAACTCTGGAAACACCATATATTTT. Residues: CASSPTQGNSGNTIYF.

The rearrangement uses TRBV2 and TRBJ2-5; 7 bases agree with TRBD1. The CDR3 length is 12 residues. The trim removed 10 bases at V and 4 bases at J, leaving 6 bases unmatched. Germline V lookup: CDR1 SNHLY, CDR2 FYNNEI. This chain's CDR3 is CATPTGRETQYF. The CDR3 region has the DNA TGTGCCACGCCGACAGGGAGAGAGACCCAGTACTTC.